Shown below are 23 T cell receptor beta chains from a single sample sequenced in a study of shared clonotypes between healthy human individuals. The assay was immunoSEQ multiplex PCR, and TCRdb's table has in-frame clones only and misses some. The table shows 2 million to 2.5 million clones, with just under 95% occurring only once. Sequencing was performed on naive CD4+ T cells from PBMCs. The subset denotes: CD45RA+ positively selected. These receptors were taken from a man aged 18 to 30 in good health. Some clones in this sample may be carry-over from other donors' samples.

The V call is TRBV5-1, the J call TRBJ1-5; 9 nucleotides align to TRBD1. The CDR3 covers 15 residues. J gave up 4 bases and V 4 bases, and 6 bases lay outside the gene matches. Per the germline V gene, CDR1 is SGHRS and CDR2 is YFSETQ. The CDR3 DNA reads TGCGCCAGCAGCCAATCGGGACAGGGTAATCAGCCCCAGCATTTT. Protein: CASSQSGQGNQPQHF.

The CDR3 is CASSSSAGQPQHF. For the CDR3, the DNA is TGTGCCAGCAGCTCCTCCGCAGGCCAGCCCCAGCATTTT. The chain couples TRBV5-4 to TRBJ1-5; D is undetermined. The germline V and J ends were trimmed by 3 bases and 7 bases, with 11 bases remaining between them. The CDR3 contains 13 residues. The germline V gene encodes CDR1 SGHNT and CDR2 YYREEE (reference sequence).

V gene TRBV5-1 combines with J gene TRBJ2-1, with 9 bases identical to TRBD2. CDR1 and CDR2 (germline): SGHRS, YFSETQ. The length of the CDR3 is 14 residues. Trimming at V came to 3 bases and at J to 3 bases, leaving 1 base not matched to a gene. The CDR3 region is CASSSSGNYNEQFF. The DNA of the CDR3 is TGCGCCAGCAGCTCTAGCGGGAACTACAATGAGCAGTTCTTC.

This clone was detected only once. The sample holds other DNA sequences that translate to the same CDR3. The chain uses TRBV11-2 and TRBJ1-1, with D perhaps matching TRBD1 (5 bases). Germline V gives CDR1 SGHAT, CDR2 FQNNGV. The CDR3 consists of 14 residues. Trimming removed 3 bases from V and 1 base from J, with 9 bases in between. Here the CDR3 reads CASSLAGENTEAFF. CDR3 DNA sequence: TGTGCCAGCAGCTTGGCGGGGGAGAACACTGAAGCTTTCTTT.

This chain connects TRBV28 to TRBJ2-6; TRBD1 agrees at 7 bases. This CDR3 has 15 amino acids. J gave up 1 base and V 6 bases, and 3 bases lay outside the gene matches. CDR1 MDHEN and CDR2 SYDVKM come from the germline V gene. CDR3 sequence: CASSQQGSGANVLTF. The CDR3, as DNA: TGTGCCAGCAGCCAACAGGGGTCTGGGGCCAACGTCCTGACTTTC. Full variable domain (rest looked up from reference TRBV28 and TRBJ2-6): DVKVTQSSRYLVKRTGEKVFLECVQDMDHENMFWYRQDPGLGLRLIYFSYDVKMKEKGDIPEGYSVSREKKERFSLILESASTNQTSMYLCASSQQGSGANVLTFGAGSRLTVL.

This clone occurred once. This sequence joins TRBV5-1 and TRBJ1-1; perhaps TRBD1 as D (5 bases). V was shortened by 5 bases and J by 0 bases, with 8 bases between the two germline ends. This CDR3 has 13 residues. The V gene's germline CDR1 is SGHRS and CDR2 YFSETQ. The CDR3 region is CASRGVLNTEAFF. CDR3 bases: TGCGCCAGCAGGGGGGTATTGAACACTGAAGCTTTCTTT.

J is TRBJ2-2 and V is TRBV6-6; D not resolved. CDR3 length equals 12 residues. V shed 4 bases and J shed 4 bases, with 4 bases lying between them. CDR1 MNHNY and CDR2 SVGAGI come from the germline V gene (reference sequence). The CDR3: CASSSSTGELFF. CDR3 bases: TGTGCCAGCAGTTCGAGCACCGGGGAGCTGTTTTTT.

This chain joins TRBV6-1 and TRBJ2-3; no definite D call. Germline assignment: CDR1 MNHNS and CDR2 SASEGT. Trimming pared 4 bases from V and 2 bases from J, leaving 10 bases between. The CDR3 has 14 residues. CDR3 residues: CASSGFNPTDTQYF. Written as DNA, the CDR3 is TGTGCCAGCAGTGGCTTCAACCCCACAGATACGCAGTATTTT.

CDR3 region: CASSWGAGQGQPQHF. The CDR3 bases are TGTGCCAGCAGCTGGGGGGCGGGGCAGGGGCAGCCCCAGCATTTT. This rearrangement joins TRBV7-2 to TRBJ1-5, with TRBD1 as a possible D gene (6 bases). Germline V CDR1 and CDR2: SGHTA, FQGNSA. This CDR3 spans 15 amino acids. V was pared by 4 bases and J by 7 bases, with 17 bases between.

This chain's CDR3 is CASTMGGSYNEQFF. Written as DNA, the CDR3 is TGTGCCAGCACCATGGGGGGGTCCTACAATGAGCAGTTCTTC. V and J are TRBV28 and TRBJ2-1, with TRBD2 matching over 7 bases. Germline loops: CDR1 MDHEN, CDR2 SYDVKM. This CDR3 has 14 residues. The V and J ends lost 7 bases and 1 base, in that order; junction bases with no gene match: 4.

The rearrangement joins TRBV7-9 to TRBJ2-5, with 9 bases fitting TRBD1. Germline-derived CDR1 and CDR2 are SEHNR and FQNEAQ (reference sequence). The CDR3 runs 15 residues. Trimming removed 3 bases from V and 4 bases from J; junction bases left unmatched: 6. The CDR3 DNA reads TGTGCCAGCAGCTTTCCCCGGACAGGGGCAGAGACCCAGTACTTC. It yields the protein CASSFPRTGAETQYF. The full variable domain, its missing parts supplied by reference TRBV7-9 and TRBJ2-5, is DTGVSQNPRHKITKRGQNVTFRCDPISEHNRLYWYRQTLGQGPEFLTYFQNEAQLEKSRLLSDRFSAERPKGSFSTLEIQRTEQGDSAMYLCASSFPRTGAETQYFGPGTRLLVL.

The chain couples TRBV19 to TRBJ2-5; D is perhaps TRBD1 (6 bases). Germline CDR1 is LNHDA and CDR2 is SQIVND (reference sequence). The CDR3 has 15 residues. V lost 5 bases to trimming and J lost 5 bases, with 18 bases between them. The DNA of the CDR3 is TGTGCCAGTAGTGTTAGTGGGGGCCAACCGGAGACCCAGTACTTC. This gives the protein CASSVSGGQPETQYF.

The chain carries TRBV30 and TRBJ2-7, with no clear D. Looked up from germline, CDR1 is GTSNPN and CDR2 is SVGIG (reference sequence). The length of the CDR3 is 14 residues. Trimming cost V 0 bases and J 0 bases, with 9 bases left between them. This CDR3 reads CAWSVRRSSYEQYF. The CDR3 nucleotides are TGTGCCTGGAGTGTAAGGCGGTCCTCCTACGAGCAGTACTTC.

This clone was detected only once. The chain recombines TRBV15 with TRBJ2-3; 9 bases map to TRBD1. V trimming: 2 bases; J trimming: 4 bases; junction bases outside the gene matches: 10. Germline V gene sequence: CDR1 LNHNV, CDR2 YYDKDF (reference sequence). The CDR3 consists of 17 residues. CDR3 sequence: CATSRYRGQSIADTQYF. Written as DNA, the CDR3 is TGTGCCACCAGCAGATACAGGGGGCAGAGTATCGCAGATACGCAGTATTTT.

The chain recombines TRBV23-1 with TRBJ2-5; weak D call: TRBD2 (6 bases). TRBV23-1 is marked as an open reading frame, function uncertain. The CDR3 loop spans 18 amino acids. V dropped 0 bases and J dropped 3 bases, with 20 bases sitting between them. CDR3 nucleotide sequence: TGCGCCAGCAGTCAATCTACCCCCCGGGGAGGTAGGAAAGAGACCCAGTACTTC. Its protein is CASSQSTPRGGRKETQYF.

This chain connects TRBV7-2 to TRBJ2-3; D unclear. There are 13 residues in the CDR3. V was shortened by 5 bases and J by 5 bases, with 11 bases between the two germline ends. Germline CDR1 and CDR2: SGHTA and FQGNSA. CDR3 residues: CASSATSKDTQYF. CDR3 coding DNA: TGTGCCAGCAGCGCAACTTCCAAAGATACGCAGTATTTT.

CDR3 nucleotides: TGTGCCACCAGTAAGGGGGGCTCCTACGAGCAGTACTTC. This sequence encodes CATSKGGSYEQYF. This sequence joins TRBV15 and TRBJ2-7; D could derive from TRBD1 or TRBD2 (6 bases each). The CDR3 sequence is 13 residues long. Germline CDR1 is LNHNV and CDR2 is YYDKDF (reference sequence). Trimming shortened V by 6 bases and J by 0 bases, and 9 bases separated the two germline ends. The variable domain in full, with the rest retrieved from reference TRBV15 and TRBJ2-7, is DAMVIQNPRYQVTQFGKPVTLSCSQTLNHNVMYWYQQKSSQAPKLLFHYYDKDFNNEADTPDNFQSRRPNTSFCFLDIRSPGLGDTAMYLCATSKGGSYEQYFGPGTRLTVT.

This chain uses TRBV28 with TRBJ1-1; TRBD1 matches 8 bases. Unmatched junction bases numbered 18, after V lost 6 bases and J lost 6 bases. CDR3 length equals 17 residues. Germline lookup yields CDR1 MDHEN and CDR2 SYDVKM. The CDR3 region is CASRQGGTGDFVAEAFF. The CDR3, as DNA: TGTGCCAGCAGGCAGGGTGGGACAGGTGATTTTGTGGCTGAAGCTTTCTTT.

This clone has a single count. The J gene is TRBJ2-3, the V gene TRBV6-6; 9 bases match TRBD2. CDR1 is MNHNY, CDR2 SVGAGI, per germline (reference sequence). This CDR3 spans 15 amino acids. The V and J ends lost 2 bases and 3 bases, in that order; junction bases with no gene match: 3. This chain's CDR3 is CASSYQAGGTDTQYF. For the CDR3, the DNA is TGTGCCAGCAGTTACCAAGCGGGAGGAACAGATACGCAGTATTTT.

This chain uses TRBV5-1 with TRBJ1-4; no clear D. The ends were cut back, 0 bases at V and 4 bases at J, with 10 bases in the middle. Germline V CDR1 and CDR2: SGHRS, YFSETQ. The CDR3 consists of 15 residues. Here the CDR3 reads CASSLDAAFNEKLFF. The CDR3 DNA follows: TGCGCCAGCAGCTTGGACGCAGCCTTTAATGAAAAACTGTTTTTT.

The CDR3 reads CASSPQKPAGQYF. CDR3 coding DNA: TGTGCCAGCAGTCCACAGAAGCCGGCCGGGCAGTACTTC. The J gene is TRBJ2-7, the V gene TRBV28; D gene unclear. V dropped 5 bases and J dropped 9 bases, with 17 bases sitting between them. Per germline, CDR1 MDHEN and CDR2 SYDVKM. CDR3 length equals 13 residues.

This chain links TRBV5-6 with TRBJ2-1; D perhaps matches TRBD2 (5 bases). V dropped 1 base and J dropped 16 bases, with 15 bases sitting between them. The germline gives CDR1 SGHDT, CDR2 YYEEEE. CDR3 length: 12 residues. DNA of the CDR3: TGTGCCAGCAGCTTGTCATCTAGCCCTCCCTTCTTC. It encodes CASSLSSSPPFF.

V is TRBV1 and J is TRBJ2-5; no check of the table's D call, TRBD2, against the DNA was made. TRBV1 is a listed pseudogene. The CDR3 extends over 18 amino acids. This CDR3 is CTSSLGLAGVSWKETQYF. The DNA of the CDR3 is TGCACCAGCAGTCTCGGACTAGCGGGAGTATCTTGGAAAGAGACCCAGTACTTC.